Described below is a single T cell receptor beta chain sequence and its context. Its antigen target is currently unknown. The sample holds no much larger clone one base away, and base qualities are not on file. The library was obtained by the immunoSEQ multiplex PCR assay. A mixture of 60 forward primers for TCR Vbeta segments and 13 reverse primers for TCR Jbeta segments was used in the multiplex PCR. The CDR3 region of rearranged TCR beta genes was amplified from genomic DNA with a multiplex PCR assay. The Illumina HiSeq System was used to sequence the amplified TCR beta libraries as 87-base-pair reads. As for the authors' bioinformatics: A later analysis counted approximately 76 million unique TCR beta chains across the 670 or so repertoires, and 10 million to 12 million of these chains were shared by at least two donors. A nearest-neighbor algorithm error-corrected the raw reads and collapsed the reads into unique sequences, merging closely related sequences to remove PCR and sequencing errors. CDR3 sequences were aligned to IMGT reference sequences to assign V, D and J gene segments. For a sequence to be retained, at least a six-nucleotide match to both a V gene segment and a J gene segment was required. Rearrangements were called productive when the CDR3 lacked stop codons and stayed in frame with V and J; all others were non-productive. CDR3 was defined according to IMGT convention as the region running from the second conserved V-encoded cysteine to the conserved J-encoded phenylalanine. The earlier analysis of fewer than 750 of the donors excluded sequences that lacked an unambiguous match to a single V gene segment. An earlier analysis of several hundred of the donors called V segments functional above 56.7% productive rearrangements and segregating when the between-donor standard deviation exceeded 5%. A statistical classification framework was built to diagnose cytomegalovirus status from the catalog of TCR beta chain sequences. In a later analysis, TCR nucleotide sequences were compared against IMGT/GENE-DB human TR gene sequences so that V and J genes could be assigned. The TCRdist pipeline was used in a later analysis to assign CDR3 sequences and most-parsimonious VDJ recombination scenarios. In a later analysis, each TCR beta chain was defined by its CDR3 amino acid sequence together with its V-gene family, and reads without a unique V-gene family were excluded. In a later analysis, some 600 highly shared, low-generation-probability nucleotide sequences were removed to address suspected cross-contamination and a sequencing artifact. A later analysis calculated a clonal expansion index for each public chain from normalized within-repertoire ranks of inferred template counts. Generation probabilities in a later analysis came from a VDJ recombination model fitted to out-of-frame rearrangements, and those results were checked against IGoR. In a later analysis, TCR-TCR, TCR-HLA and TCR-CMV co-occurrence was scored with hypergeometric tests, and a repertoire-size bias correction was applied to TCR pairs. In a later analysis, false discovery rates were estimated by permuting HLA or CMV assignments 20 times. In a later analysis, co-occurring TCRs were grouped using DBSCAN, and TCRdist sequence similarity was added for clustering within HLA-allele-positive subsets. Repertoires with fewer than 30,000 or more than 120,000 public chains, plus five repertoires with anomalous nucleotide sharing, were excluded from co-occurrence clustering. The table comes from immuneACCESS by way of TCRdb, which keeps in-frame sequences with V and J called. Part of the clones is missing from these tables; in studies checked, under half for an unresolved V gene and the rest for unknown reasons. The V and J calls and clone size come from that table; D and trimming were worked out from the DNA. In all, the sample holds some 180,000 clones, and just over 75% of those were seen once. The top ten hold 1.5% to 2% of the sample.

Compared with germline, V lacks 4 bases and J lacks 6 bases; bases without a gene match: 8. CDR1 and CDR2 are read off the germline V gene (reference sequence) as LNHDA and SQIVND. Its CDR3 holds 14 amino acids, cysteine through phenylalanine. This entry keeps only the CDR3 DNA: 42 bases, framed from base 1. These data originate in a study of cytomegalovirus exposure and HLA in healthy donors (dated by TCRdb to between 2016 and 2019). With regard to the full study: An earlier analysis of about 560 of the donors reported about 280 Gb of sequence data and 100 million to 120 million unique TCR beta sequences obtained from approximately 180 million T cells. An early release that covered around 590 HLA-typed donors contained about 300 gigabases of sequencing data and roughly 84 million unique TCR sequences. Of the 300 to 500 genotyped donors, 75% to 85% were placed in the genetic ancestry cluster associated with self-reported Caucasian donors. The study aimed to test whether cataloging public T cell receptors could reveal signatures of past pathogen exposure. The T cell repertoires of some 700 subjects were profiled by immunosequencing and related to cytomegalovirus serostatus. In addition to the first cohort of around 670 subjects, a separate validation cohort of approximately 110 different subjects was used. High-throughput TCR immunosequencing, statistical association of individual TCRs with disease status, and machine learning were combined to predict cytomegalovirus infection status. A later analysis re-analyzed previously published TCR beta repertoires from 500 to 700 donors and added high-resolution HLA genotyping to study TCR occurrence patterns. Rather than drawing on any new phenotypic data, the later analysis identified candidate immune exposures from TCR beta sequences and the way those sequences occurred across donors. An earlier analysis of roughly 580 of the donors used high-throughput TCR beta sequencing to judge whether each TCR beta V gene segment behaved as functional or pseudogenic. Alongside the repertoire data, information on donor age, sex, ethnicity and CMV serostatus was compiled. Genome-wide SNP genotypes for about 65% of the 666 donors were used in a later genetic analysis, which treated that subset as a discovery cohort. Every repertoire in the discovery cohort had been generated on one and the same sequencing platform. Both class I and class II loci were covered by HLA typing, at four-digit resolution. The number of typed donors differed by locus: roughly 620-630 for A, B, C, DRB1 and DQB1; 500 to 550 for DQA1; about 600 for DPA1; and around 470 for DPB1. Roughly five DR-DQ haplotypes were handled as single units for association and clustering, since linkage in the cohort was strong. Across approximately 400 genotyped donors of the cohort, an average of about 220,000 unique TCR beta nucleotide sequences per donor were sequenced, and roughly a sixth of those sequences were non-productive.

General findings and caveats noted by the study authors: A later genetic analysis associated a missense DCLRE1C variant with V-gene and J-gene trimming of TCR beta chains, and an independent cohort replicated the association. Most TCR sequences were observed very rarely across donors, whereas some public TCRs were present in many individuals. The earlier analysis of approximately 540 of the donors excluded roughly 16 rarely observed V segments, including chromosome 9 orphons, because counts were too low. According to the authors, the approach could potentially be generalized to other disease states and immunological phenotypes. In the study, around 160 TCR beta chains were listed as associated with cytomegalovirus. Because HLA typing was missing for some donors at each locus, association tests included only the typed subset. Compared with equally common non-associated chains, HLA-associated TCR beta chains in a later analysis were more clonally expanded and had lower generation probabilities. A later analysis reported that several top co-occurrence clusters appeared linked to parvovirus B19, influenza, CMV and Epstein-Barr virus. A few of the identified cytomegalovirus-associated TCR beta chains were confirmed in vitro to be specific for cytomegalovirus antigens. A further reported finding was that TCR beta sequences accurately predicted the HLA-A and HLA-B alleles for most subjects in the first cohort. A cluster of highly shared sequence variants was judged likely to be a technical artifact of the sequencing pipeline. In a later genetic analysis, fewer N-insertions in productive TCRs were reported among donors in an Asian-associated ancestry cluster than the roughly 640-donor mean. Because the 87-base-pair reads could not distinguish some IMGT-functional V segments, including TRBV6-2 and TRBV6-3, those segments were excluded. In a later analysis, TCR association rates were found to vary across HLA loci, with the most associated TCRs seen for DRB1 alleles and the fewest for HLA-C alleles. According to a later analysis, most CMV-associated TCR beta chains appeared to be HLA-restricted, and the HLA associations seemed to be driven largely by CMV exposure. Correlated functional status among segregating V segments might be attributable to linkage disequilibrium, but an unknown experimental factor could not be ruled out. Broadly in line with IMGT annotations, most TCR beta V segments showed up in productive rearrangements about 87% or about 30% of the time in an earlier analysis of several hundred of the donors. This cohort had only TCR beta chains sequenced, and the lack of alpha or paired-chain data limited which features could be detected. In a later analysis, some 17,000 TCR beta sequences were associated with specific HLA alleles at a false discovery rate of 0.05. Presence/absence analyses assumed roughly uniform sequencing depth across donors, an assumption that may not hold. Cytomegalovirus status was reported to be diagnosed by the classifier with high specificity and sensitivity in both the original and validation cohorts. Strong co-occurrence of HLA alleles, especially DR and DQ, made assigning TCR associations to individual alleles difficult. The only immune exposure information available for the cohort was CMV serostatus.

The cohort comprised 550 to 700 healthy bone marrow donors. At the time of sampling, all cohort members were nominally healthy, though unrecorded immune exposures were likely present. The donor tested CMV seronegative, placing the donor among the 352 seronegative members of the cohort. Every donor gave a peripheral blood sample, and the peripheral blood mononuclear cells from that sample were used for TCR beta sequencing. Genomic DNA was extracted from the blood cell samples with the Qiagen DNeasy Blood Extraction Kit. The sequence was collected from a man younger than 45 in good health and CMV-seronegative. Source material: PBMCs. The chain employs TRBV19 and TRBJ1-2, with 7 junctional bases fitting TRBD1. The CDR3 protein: CASSKGQIGDGYTF. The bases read TGTGCCAGTAGTAAGGGACAGATCGGAGATGGCTACACCTTC.